This is a list of T cell receptor beta chains from one sample in a study of T cell responses to AZD1222 COVID-19 vaccine. Method: immunoSEQ multiplex PCR; TCRdb's copy keeps in-frame clones and lacks some. The table records under 170,000 clones, 75% to 95% of them present only once. The sequencing used peripheral blood, collected 28 days after the second AZD1222 dose. Receptors were obtained from an adult who received the AZD1222 COVID-19 vaccine. CDR3s include the opening cysteine and the closing phenylalanine or tryptophan. A D gene is named only where the DNA matches it firmly. Expanded clones get a size class; other rows say once, few or many, or leave the size out.

J gene | clone size | V gene | D gene | CDR3 DNA | CDR3 protein
TRBJ2-1 | once | TRBV6-5 | TRBD2 | TGTGCCAGTAGAGACGGGACTAGCGGGAGCAATGAGCAGTTCTTC | CASRDGTSGSNEQFF
TRBJ1-3 | few | TRBV7-9 | NA | TGTGCCAGCAGCTTGCGATCTGGAAACACCATATATTTT | CASSLRSGNTIYF
TRBJ1-2 | NA | TRBV6-4 | NA | TGTGCCAGCAGTTCGGACAGAAACTATGGCTACACCTTC | CASSSDRNYGYTF
TRBJ2-1 | NA | TRBV15 | TRBD1 | TGTGCCACCAACCTGGGGACAGGGGTATCAAATGAGCAGTTCTTC | CATNLGTGVSNEQFF
TRBJ2-2 | NA | TRBV18 | NA | TGTGCCAGCTCACCCGGGACACAGACCACCGGGGAGCTGTTTTTT | CASSPGTQTTGELFF
TRBJ1-6 | NA | TRBV7-2 | TRBD1 | TGTGCCAGCAGCTTAGGGGGCAGGGGGCAGTCACCCCTCCACTTT | CASSLGGRGQSPLHF
TRBJ1-1 | NA | TRBV4-1 | NA | TGCGCCAGCAGCTCCCTGACCCTCACTGAAGCTTTCTTT | CASSSLTLTEAFF
TRBJ2-5 | NA | TRBV6-1 | NA | TGTGCCAGCAGTGAAGGCCGATTAGGGGGGGCTTTGGGAGAGACCCAGTACTTC | CASSEGRLGGALGETQYF
TRBJ2-3 | NA | TRBV7-9 | TRBD2 | TGTGCCAGCAGCCACGGGGAGGGCCTCGCAGATACGCAGTATTTT | CASSHGEGLADTQYF
TRBJ1-1 | NA | TRBV9 | NA | TGTGCCAGCAGCGTAGATACTCCGGGGTCTATGAACACTGAAGCTTTCTTT | CASSVDTPGSMNTEAFF
TRBJ1-5 | NA | TRBV18 | NA | TGTGCCAGCTCACCACTGCCCGACAGGAAAAATCAGCCCCAGCATTTT | CASSPLPDRKNQPQHF
TRBJ1-4 | NA | TRBV18 | NA | TGTGCCAGCTCCGCTTCTCCGGGACGGCTTGATGAAAAACTGTTTTTT | CASSASPGRLDEKLFF
TRBJ1-2 | NA | TRBV29-1 | TRBD1 | TGCTCAGGGACAGGACTTTACCCCGACTATGGCTACACCTTC | CSGTGLYPDYGYTF
TRBJ2-1 | NA | TRBV15 | TRBD2 | TGTGCCACCAGCAGTAGGGCGGGAGGGGCCTCCGGTGAGCAGTTCTTC | CATSSRAGGASGEQFF
TRBJ1-2 | NA | TRBV12-3/TRBV12-4 | NA | TGTGCCAGCAGCCTGGATGGAGGTGGCTACACCTTC | CASSLDGGGYTF